This record looks at one T cell receptor beta chain sequence and its context. Antigen: not known. This entry belongs to a study of cytomegalovirus exposure and HLA in healthy donors. On the study more broadly: The 130 or so validation repertoires and the approximately 630 first-cohort repertoires shared a platform, a later analysis reported.

The CDR3 has 15 amino acids. The V gene end was trimmed by 5 bases and the J gene end by 1 base; junction bases not matched to a gene: 4. Germline CDR1 and CDR2: SGHRS and YFSETQ. TCRdb keeps only in-frame clones here, not all; method: immunoSEQ multiplex PCR. The data hold tens of thousands of clones, with 95% to 96% observed a single time. Study outcomes and limitations: Cytomegalovirus-associated status was assigned to about 170 TCR beta chains.

The donors were members of the approximately 130-subject validation cohort (separate from the approximately 670-subject first cohort). Sequenced sample: PBMCs. This TCR was sampled from a man aged 18 to 30 in good health and CMV-seronegative. The J gene is TRBJ2-5, the V gene TRBV5-1, with 11 bases identical to TRBD2. This CDR3 is CASRSLAGGQETQYF. For the CDR3, the DNA is TGCGCCAGCAGGTCTCTAGCGGGAGGCCAAGAGACCCAGTACTTC.